These T cell receptor beta chains were read from a single sample in a study of cytomegalovirus exposure and HLA in healthy donors. TCRdb keeps only in-frame clones here, not all; method: immunoSEQ multiplex PCR. Among approximately 190,000 clones, 75% to 90% were seen once, and the ten largest hold 6% to 9%. The sample was PBMCs. The receptors derive from a man between 18 and 35 years old in good health and CMV-seropositive. The CDR3 runs from the conserved cysteine through the conserved F or W. The D gene is left open where the match is weak. Clone size is given for some rows only: seen once, a few or many times, or a class if the clone is expanded.

CASSLTGGKETQYF | TGTGCCAGCAGCTTAACAGGGGGTAAAGAGACCCAGTACTTC | . | 14 | TRBJ2-5 | . | TRBV7-3
CSVPLVSYGYTF | TGCAGCGTCCCCCTGGTTAGTTATGGCTACACCTTC | . | 12 | TRBJ1-2 | . | TRBV29-1
CASSQDRGSPNYGYTF | TGTGCCAGCAGTCAGGACAGGGGAAGCCCTAACTATGGCTACACCTTC | TRBD1 | 16 | TRBJ1-2 | . | TRBV28
CASGRSGELFF | TGTGCTAGTGGTCGGTCCGGGGAGCTGTTTTTT | . | 11 | TRBJ2-2 | . | TRBV12-5
CASSPRAYNEQFF | TGTGCCAGCAGTCCCCGAGCCTACAATGAGCAGTTCTTC | . | 13 | TRBJ2-1 | . | TRBV6-5
CASSSGDGPYPFREQYF | TGCGCCAGCAGCTCAGGGGACGGACCCTATCCTTTTCGCGAGCAGTACTTC | . | 17 | TRBJ2-7 | . | TRBV4-3
CASSWRDDGGDTQYF | TGTGCCAGCAGCTGGAGGGACGACGGCGGAGATACGCAGTATTTT | . | 15 | TRBJ2-3 | . | TRBV5-6
CASSYSGQGVYEQYF | TGTGCCAGCAGTTACTCGGGGCAGGGTGTGTACGAGCAGTACTTC | . | 15 | TRBJ2-7 | . | TRBV6-5
CASSLGRGAGELFF | TGTGCCAGCAGCTTGGGTCGAGGCGCCGGGGAGCTGTTTTTT | . | 14 | TRBJ2-2 | . | TRBV5-6
CASSQVGTGTFF | . | . | 12 | TRBJ1-1 | . | TRBV6-1
CASQGDRASGSSYNEQFF | TGTGCCAGCCAGGGGGACAGGGCGTCCGGGAGTAGCTACAATGAGCAGTTCTTC | TRBD1 | 18 | TRBJ2-1 | . | TRBV27
CASSPNRDLQPQHF | TGTGCCAGCTCACCAAACAGGGATCTACAGCCCCAGCATTTT | . | 14 | TRBJ1-5 | once | TRBV18
CASSFTGGMAEAFF | TGTGCCAGCAGCTTCACAGGGGGAATGGCTGAAGCTTTCTTT | TRBD1 | 14 | TRBJ1-1 | . | TRBV7-8
CASSSGTGASMNTEAFF | TGCGCCAGCAGCTCCGGGACAGGGGCCTCCATGAACACTGAAGCTTTCTTT | TRBD1 | 17 | TRBJ1-1 | . | TRBV5-1
CAAGYEQYF | TGTGCGGCAGGGTACGAGCAGTACTTC | . | 9 | TRBJ2-7 | . | TRBV21-1
CASSQDHYRLKSYEQYF | TGCGCCAGCAGCCAAGATCATTACAGATTAAAGTCCTACGAGCAGTACTTC | . | 17 | TRBJ2-7 | . | TRBV4-1
CASSPSAGAGGLNEQFF | TGTGCCAGCAGTCCCTCCGCGGGAGCGGGAGGGCTCAATGAGCAGTTCTTC | TRBD2 | 17 | TRBJ2-1 | . | TRBV28
CASSLAGLIEETQYF | TGTGCCAGCAGCTTAGCGGGGCTAATAGAAGAGACCCAGTACTTC | . | 15 | TRBJ2-5 | . | TRBV7-2
CSVPRRGGLVGNEQFF | TGCAGCGTTCCACGCCGGGGGGGACTAGTTGGAAATGAGCAGTTCTTC | TRBD2 | 16 | TRBJ2-1 | . | TRBV29-1
CASSVQVAGGETQYF | TGTGCCAGCAGCGTTCAGGTAGCGGGAGGCGAGACCCAGTACTTC | TRBD2 | 15 | TRBJ2-5 | . | TRBV9
CASSIRRGEQFF | TGTGCCAGCAGTATTCGCCGGGGTGAGCAGTTCTTC | . | 12 | TRBJ2-1 | . | TRBV25-1
CSVEGGADRGPEKLFF | TGCAGCGTTGAAGGCGGGGCAGACAGGGGGCCTGAAAAACTGTTTTTT | TRBD1 | 16 | TRBJ1-4 | . | TRBV29-1
CASSQALAGGPTDTQYF | TGCGCCAGCAGCCAAGCCCTAGCGGGAGGGCCCACAGATACGCAGTATTTT | TRBD2 | 17 | TRBJ2-3 | . | TRBV4-3
CASSPGSYAGELFF | TGCGCCAGCAGCCCCGGGTCATATGCCGGGGAGCTGTTTTTT | . | 14 | TRBJ2-2 | . | TRBV23-1
CASSFRGRNTGELFF | TGTGCCAGCAGTTTCAGGGGGCGGAACACCGGGGAGCTGTTTTTT | TRBD1 | 15 | TRBJ2-2 | . | TRBV27
CASSPNGGWNEQFF | TGTGCCAGCAGTCCCAACGGGGGTTGGAATGAGCAGTTCTTC | . | 14 | TRBJ2-1 | . | TRBV28